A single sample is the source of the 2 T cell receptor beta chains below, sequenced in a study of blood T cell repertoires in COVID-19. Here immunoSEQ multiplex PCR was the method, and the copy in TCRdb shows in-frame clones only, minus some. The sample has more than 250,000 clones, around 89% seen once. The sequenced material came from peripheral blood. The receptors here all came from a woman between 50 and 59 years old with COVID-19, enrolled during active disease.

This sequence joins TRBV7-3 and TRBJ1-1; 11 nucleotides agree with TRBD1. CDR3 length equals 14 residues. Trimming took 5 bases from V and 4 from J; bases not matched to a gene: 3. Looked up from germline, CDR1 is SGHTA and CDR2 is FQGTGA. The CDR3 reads CASSDGTGGTEAFF. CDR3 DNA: TGTGCCAGCAGCGACGGGACAGGGGGCACTGAAGCTTTCTTT.

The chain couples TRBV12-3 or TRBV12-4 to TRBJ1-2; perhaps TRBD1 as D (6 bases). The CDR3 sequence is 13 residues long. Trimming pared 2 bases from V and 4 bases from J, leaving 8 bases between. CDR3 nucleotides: TGTGCCAGCAGTTTAAGGGGGACCTATGGCTACACCTTC. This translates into CASSLRGTYGYTF.